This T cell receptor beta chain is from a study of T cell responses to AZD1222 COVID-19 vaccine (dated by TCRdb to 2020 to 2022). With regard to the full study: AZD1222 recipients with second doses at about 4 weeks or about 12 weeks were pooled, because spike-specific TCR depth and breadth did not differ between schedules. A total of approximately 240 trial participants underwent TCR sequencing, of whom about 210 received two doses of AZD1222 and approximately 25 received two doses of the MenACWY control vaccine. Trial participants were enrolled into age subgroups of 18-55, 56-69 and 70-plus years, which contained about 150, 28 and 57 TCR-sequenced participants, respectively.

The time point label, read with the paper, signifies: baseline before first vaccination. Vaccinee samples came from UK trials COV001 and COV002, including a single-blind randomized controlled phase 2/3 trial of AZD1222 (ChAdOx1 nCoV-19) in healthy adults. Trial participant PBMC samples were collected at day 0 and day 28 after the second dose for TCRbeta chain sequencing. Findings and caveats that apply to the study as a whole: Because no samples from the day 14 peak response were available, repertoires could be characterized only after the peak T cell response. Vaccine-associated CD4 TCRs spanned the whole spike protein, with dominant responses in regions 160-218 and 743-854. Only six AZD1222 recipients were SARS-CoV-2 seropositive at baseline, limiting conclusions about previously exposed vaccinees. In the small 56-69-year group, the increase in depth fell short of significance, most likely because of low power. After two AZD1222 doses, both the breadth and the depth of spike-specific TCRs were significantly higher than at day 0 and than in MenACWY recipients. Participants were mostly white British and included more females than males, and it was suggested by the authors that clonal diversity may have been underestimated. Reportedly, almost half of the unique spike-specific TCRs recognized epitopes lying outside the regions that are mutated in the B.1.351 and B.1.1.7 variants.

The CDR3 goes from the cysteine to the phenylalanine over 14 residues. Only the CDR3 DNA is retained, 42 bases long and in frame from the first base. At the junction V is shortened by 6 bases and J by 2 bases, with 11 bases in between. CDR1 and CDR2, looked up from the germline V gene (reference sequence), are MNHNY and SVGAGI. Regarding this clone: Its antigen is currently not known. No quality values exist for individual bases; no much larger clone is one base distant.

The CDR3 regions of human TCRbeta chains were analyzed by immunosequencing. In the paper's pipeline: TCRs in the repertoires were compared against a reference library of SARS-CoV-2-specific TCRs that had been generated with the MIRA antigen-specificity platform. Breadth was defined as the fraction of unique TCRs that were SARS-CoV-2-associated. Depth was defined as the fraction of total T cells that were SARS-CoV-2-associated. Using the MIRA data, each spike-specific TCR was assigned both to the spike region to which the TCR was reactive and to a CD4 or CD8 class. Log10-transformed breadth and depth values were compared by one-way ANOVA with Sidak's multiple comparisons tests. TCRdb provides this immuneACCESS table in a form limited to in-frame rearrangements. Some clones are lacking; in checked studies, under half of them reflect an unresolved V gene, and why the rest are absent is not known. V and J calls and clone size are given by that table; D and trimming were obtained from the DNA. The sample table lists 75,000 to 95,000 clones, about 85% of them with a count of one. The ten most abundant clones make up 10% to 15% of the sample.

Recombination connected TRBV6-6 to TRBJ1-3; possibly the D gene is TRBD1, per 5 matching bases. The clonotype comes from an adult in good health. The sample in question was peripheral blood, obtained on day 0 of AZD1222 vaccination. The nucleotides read TGTGCCAGCAGCTCAGGGATTACTGGAAACACCATATATTTT. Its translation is CASSSGITGNTIYF.